The clone carrying this T cell receptor (beta chain) occurred once. In the original workflow: Amplification with reference gene primers provided the estimates of nucleated cell counts. Here immunoSEQ multiplex PCR was the method, and the copy in TCRdb shows in-frame clones only, minus some. V, J and clone size are taken as reported in that table, and D and trimming were inferred from the DNA itself. The table includes 75,000 to 100,000 clones, around 75% detected once. Germline CDR1 SGHRS, CDR2 YFSETQ. CDR3 size: 13 residues. V was trimmed by 2 bases and J by 1 base, leaving 7 bases between them. The data are from a study of blood T cell repertoires in COVID-19.

The TCR originated in a man in his sixties or seventies with acute or convalescent COVID-19. The chain is built from TRBV5-1 and TRBJ2-7, with D perhaps matching TRBD1 (6 bases). What was sequenced was peripheral blood. CDR3 bases: TGCGCCAGCAGCTTCGGACAGTCCTACGAGCAGTACTTC. This encodes CASSFGQSYEQYF.